This is a list of T cell receptor beta chains from one sample in a study of T cells in Graves' hyperthyroidism and ophthalmopathy. MiXCR, applied by TCRdb to the multiplex PCR reads, yields one record per CDR3 protein. The sample consists of some 300,000 distinct CDR3 sequences, approximately 18% of them appearing once. The sample comprised blood. The receptors originated from a man in his forties or fifties with Graves' ophthalmopathy. CDR3s include the opening cysteine and the closing phenylalanine or tryptophan. The order of the fields is V gene, J gene, clone size, D gene, CDR3 DNA, CDR3 protein. A D gene is named only where the DNA matches it firmly. Clone size is not always given. Where it is, it says once, few, many or a class for expanded clones.

V: TRBV6-1; J: TRBJ2-1; size: few; D: NA; DNA: TGTGCCAGCAGTGTAAGAGGGAGCTCCTACAATGAGCAGTTCTTC; CDR3: CASSVRGSSYNEQFF
V: TRBV12-3/TRBV12-4; J: TRBJ1-1; size: NA; D: NA; DNA: TGTGCCAGCAGCTTCCCGGGTGAGAACACTGAAGCTTTCTTT; CDR3: CASSFPGENTEAFF
V: TRBV28; J: TRBJ2-3; size: many; D: TRBD2; DNA: TGTGCCACACAGGGGGGGACTAGCGGGAGGACAGATACGCAGTATTTT; CDR3: CATQGGTSGRTDTQYF
V: TRBV10-3; J: TRBJ1-1; size: NA; D: NA; DNA: TGTGCCATCAGCCAGGACCTTGAAGCTTTCTTT; CDR3: CAISQDLEAFF
V: TRBV20-1; J: TRBJ2-7; size: NA; D: TRBD2; DNA: TGCAGTGCTAGGGGACTAGCGGCCTCCTACGAGCAGTACTTC; CDR3: CSARGLAASYEQYF
V: TRBV27; J: TRBJ2-3; size: many; D: TRBD2; DNA: TGTGCCAGCAGTCTAGCGGGACGCACAGATACGCAGTATTTT; CDR3: CASSLAGRTDTQYF
V: TRBV29-1; J: TRBJ2-2; size: few; D: TRBD1; DNA: TGCAGCGCCGGGACAGGGTGGGAGCTGTTTTTT; CDR3: CSAGTGWELFF
V: TRBV7-2; J: TRBJ2-3; size: many; D: TRBD2; DNA: TGTGCCAGCAGCTCCTCGGACAGGACTAGCGGGAGGGCCACCACGCAGTATTTT; CDR3: CASSSSDRTSGRATTQYF
V: TRBV18; J: TRBJ1-1; size: few; D: NA; DNA: TGTGCCAGCTCACCGGGAGTTAGTAGGAACACTGAAGCTTTCTTT; CDR3: CASSPGVSRNTEAFF
V: TRBV6-1; J: TRBJ2-3; size: NA; D: TRBD1; DNA: TGTGCCAGCAGTGCCCAGGGACAGACTAGCACAGATACGCAGTATTTT; CDR3: CASSAQGQTSTDTQYF
V: TRBV6-5; J: TRBJ1-5; size: NA; D: TRBD1; DNA: TGTGCCAGCAGTTACTTACAGGGGGAGCCCCAGCATTTT; CDR3: CASSYLQGEPQHF